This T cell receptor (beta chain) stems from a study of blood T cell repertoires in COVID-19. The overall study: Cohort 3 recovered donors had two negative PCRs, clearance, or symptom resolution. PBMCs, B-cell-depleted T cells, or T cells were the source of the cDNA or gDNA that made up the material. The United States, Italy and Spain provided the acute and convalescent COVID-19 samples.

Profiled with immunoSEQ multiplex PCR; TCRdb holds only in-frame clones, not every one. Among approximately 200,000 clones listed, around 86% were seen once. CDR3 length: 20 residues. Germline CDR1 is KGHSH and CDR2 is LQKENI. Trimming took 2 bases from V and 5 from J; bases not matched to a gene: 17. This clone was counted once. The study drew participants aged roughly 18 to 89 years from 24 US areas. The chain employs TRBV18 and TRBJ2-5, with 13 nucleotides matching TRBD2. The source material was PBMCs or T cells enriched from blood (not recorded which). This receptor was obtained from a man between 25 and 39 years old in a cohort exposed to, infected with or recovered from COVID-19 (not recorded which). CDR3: CASSPRTTGLAGARAETQYF. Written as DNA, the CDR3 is TGTGCCAGCTCACCAAGGACCACCGGACTAGCGGGAGCGCGGGCGGAGACCCAGTACTTC.